This is a list of T cell receptor beta chains from one sample in a study of blood T cell repertoires in COVID-19. The method was immunoSEQ multiplex PCR; TCRdb's version includes in-frame clones alone and lacks a portion of them. The sample lists about 160,000 clones; under 85% were seen once. Specimen: peripheral blood. The receptors here all came from a man in his sixties who had recovered from COVID-19. Each CDR3 is given with its conserved first and last residue. A D gene is named only where the DNA matches it firmly. Expanded clones are given a class, and other clones once, few, many or no size at all.

TRBD2,TRBJ2-3,-,TRBV7-6,TGTGCCAGCAGCCTTCGACTAGCGGGGGGTTCAGATACGCAGTATTTT,CASSLRLAGGSDTQYF
-,TRBJ2-5,once,TRBV6-5,TGTGCCAGCAGCCCCAGGGGACGGGAGACCCAGTACTTC,CASSPRGRETQYF
-,TRBJ2-1,-,TRBV5-8,TGTGCCAGCAGGTGGGAACCGGGACTGGCGACAAGTGAGCAGTTCTTC,CASRWEPGLATSEQFF
-,TRBJ2-4,-,TRBV30,TGTGCCTGTGAGGCCGCAGGGCATGGTGCCATTCAGTACTTC,CACEAAGHGAIQYF
TRBD2,TRBJ2-5,-,TRBV5-1,TGCGCCAGCACCCCCCTTAGCTTAGCGGGGGGCAAACAAGAGACCCAGTACTTC,CASTPLSLAGGKQETQYF
-,TRBJ1-3,-,TRBV5-1,TGCGCCAGCAGCCCCTCGGGGACTGGAAACACCATATATTTT,CASSPSGTGNTIYF
TRBD1,TRBJ2-7,-,TRBV7-9,TGTGCCAGCAGCCCACAGGGGGCCTCCAAGAGAGGCTACGAGCAGTACTTC,CASSPQGASKRGYEQYF
-,TRBJ2-7,-,TRBV7-2,TGTGCCAGCAGCTTAAGTGCAGGGTCCTCGAAGGAGCAGTACTTC,CASSLSAGSSKEQYF
TRBD1,TRBJ2-7,-,TRBV10-2,TGCGCCAGCAGGAGACAGGGGGCGAACGAGCAGTACTTC,CASRRQGANEQYF
TRBD1,TRBJ1-1,-,TRBV7-9,TGTGCCAGCACCCCAACAGGGGGCCCTGAAGCTTTCTTT,CASTPTGGPEAFF
-,TRBJ2-7,-,TRBV7-8,TGTGCCAGCAGCTCAGACTGGGGGGGCCGCGAGCAGTACTTC,CASSSDWGGREQYF
-,TRBJ2-2,-,TRBV6-1,TGTGCCAGCAGTGAATTTGGCCCTCCGAACACCGGGGAGCTGTTTTTT,CASSEFGPPNTGELFF
-,TRBJ1-5,-,TRBV7-9,TGTGCCAGCAGCTTACAGGCGGACAATAATCAGCCCCAGCATTTT,CASSLQADNNQPQHF
TRBD1,TRBJ1-2,-,TRBV5-1,TGCGCCAGCAGCTCAAACAGGGGCGGCTACACCTTC,CASSSNRGGYTF
-,TRBJ2-7,-,TRBV3-1/TRBV3-2,TGTGCCAGCAGCCAAGGCCGGGCTGCGGGGTCTTACGAGCAGTACTTC,CASSQGRAAGSYEQYF
TRBD1,TRBJ1-4,once,TRBV14,TGTGCCAGGGGGACAGGGGATAATGAAAAACTGTTTTTT,CARGTGDNEKLFF
-,TRBJ2-6,-,TRBV12-5,TGTGCTAGTGGTTCATCTGGGGCCAACGTCCTGACTTTC,CASGSSGANVLTF